This T cell receptor beta chain was identified during a study of cytomegalovirus exposure and HLA in healthy donors. Looking at the study overall: Previous work identified roughly 120 million unique TCR beta sequences from about 200 million T cells.

Use of 60 Vbeta and 13 Jbeta primers characterized the PCR. Sequencing used immunoSEQ multiplex PCR; TCRdb keeps in-frame clones, though not all of them. Here the sample spans fewer than 350,000 clones, approximately 90% being singletons. This CDR3 comprises 17 residues. The germline V gene has CDR1 SGHAT and CDR2 FQNNGV. Deletions cut 0 bases from V and 0 bases from J, with 12 bases between. The receptor was derived from a woman aged 18-30 years in good health and CMV-seronegative. The chain combines TRBV11-2 with TRBJ1-3, with a weak D call TRBD1 (6 bases). What was sequenced was PBMCs. Here the CDR3 reads CASSLEGHKNSGNTIYF. The CDR3, as DNA: TGTGCCAGCAGCTTAGAGGGACACAAGAACTCTGGAAACACCATATATTTT.